These T cell receptor beta chains were read from a single sample in a study of blood T cell repertoires in COVID-19. TCRdb's copy holds only in-frame clones and misses some; the assay was immunoSEQ multiplex PCR. The table lists 140,000 or so clones, roughly 80% of them singletons. The sequenced sample consisted of PBMCs or T cells enriched from blood (not recorded which). These receptors originate from a man in his fifties or sixties who had recovered from COVID-19. Both conserved end residues are part of each CDR3. D genes are given only for firm matches. Only some rows state a clone size, as once, few, many or a class for expanded clones.

TRBD2	TRBV19	TRBJ2-1	NA	CASSRGLAGDNEQFF	TGTGCCAGTAGCCGGGGACTAGCGGGGGACAATGAGCAGTTCTTC
TRBD1	TRBV9	TRBJ1-6	NA	CASSVTGQRNSPLHF	TGTGCCAGCAGCGTCACGGGACAGAGGAATTCACCCCTCCACTTT
NA	TRBV3-1/TRBV3-2	TRBJ1-1	NA	CASSLAQAAEAFF	TGTGCCAGCAGCCTTGCCCAGGCCGCTGAAGCTTTCTTT
NA	TRBV6-5	TRBJ1-3	NA	CASSLDSSSGNTIYF	TGTGCCAGCAGTCTCGACAGTAGCTCTGGAAACACCATATATTTT
TRBD1	TRBV5-1	TRBJ2-2	once	CASSFRQGSTGELFF	TGCGCCAGCAGCTTTAGACAGGGTAGCACCGGGGAGCTGTTTTTT
TRBD2	TRBV6-2/TRBV6-3	TRBJ2-3	NA	CASSYSMSSGGAAADTQYF	TGTGCCAGCAGTTACTCGATGTCTAGCGGGGGGGCCGCGGCAGATACGCAGTATTTT
TRBD1	TRBV19	TRBJ2-6	NA	CASNFGTGSSGANVLTF	TGTGCCAGTAACTTCGGGACAGGGTCCTCTGGGGCCAACGTCCTGACTTTC
NA	TRBV28	TRBJ1-5	NA	CASSSSQVRGNQPQHF	TGTGCCAGCAGTTCCTCCCAGGTGCGGGGCAATCAGCCCCAGCATTTT
NA	TRBV19	TRBJ1-5	NA	CASSMKRDQPQHF	TGTGCCAGTAGTATGAAGCGCGATCAGCCCCAGCATTTT
NA	TRBV5-1	TRBJ2-3	once	CASRGLENGADTQYF	TGCGCCAGCAGGGGACTGGAAAACGGCGCAGATACGCAGTATTTT
TRBD2	TRBV5-6	TRBJ2-3	NA	CASSPGLAGGYDTQYF	TGTGCCAGCAGCCCTGGACTAGCGGGGGGATATGATACGCAGTATTTT
TRBD2	TRBV10-3	TRBJ2-5	few	CATGLAGNQETQYF	TGTGCCACGGGACTAGCGGGGAATCAGGAGACCCAGTACTTC
NA	TRBV6-1	TRBJ1-1	medium-sized	CASSELLNTEAFF	TGTGCCAGCAGTGAACTTCTGAACACTGAAGCTTTCTTT
NA	TRBV7-9	TRBJ1-4	NA	CASSTSATNEKLFF	TGTGCCAGCAGCACCAGTGCAACTAATGAAAAACTGTTTTTT
NA	TRBV28	TRBJ2-5	NA	CASSFGGQTQYF	TGTGCCAGCAGTTTCGGGGGTCAGACCCAGTACTTC
NA	TRBV5-1	TRBJ1-2	once	CASSLGGQDYGYTF	TGCGCCAGCAGCTTGGGGGGGCAGGACTATGGCTACACCTTC
TRBD1	TRBV6-5	TRBJ1-2	NA	CASSYLTGVNYGYTF	TGTGCCAGCAGTTACCTTACAGGGGTTAACTATGGCTACACCTTC
NA	TRBV5-5	TRBJ2-2	NA	CASSRTANTGELFF	TGTGCCAGCAGCAGGACAGCGAACACCGGGGAGCTGTTTTTT
TRBD1	TRBV30	TRBJ1-5	few	CAWSHRTGGVPPYSNQPQHF	TGTGCCTGGAGTCACCGGACAGGGGGCGTTCCACCGTATAGCAATCAGCCCCAGCATTTT
NA	TRBV21-1	TRBJ1-5	NA	CASSNATSGTGVIGGYSNQPQHF	TGTGCCAGCAGCAACGCCACTTCCGGGACAGGGGTAATCGGTGGATATAGCAATCAGCCCCAGCATTTT
NA	TRBV30	TRBJ1-2	NA	CAWRGVYGYTF	TGTGCCTGGCGCGGGGTCTATGGCTACACCTTC
NA	TRBV2	TRBJ1-3	few	CATMTQGKPSGNTIYF	TGTGCCACCATGACGCAGGGGAAACCCTCTGGAAACACCATATATTTT
NA	TRBV7-6	TRBJ2-3	NA	CASSLGGGRATDTQYF	TGTGCCAGCAGCTTAGGGGGCGGCAGAGCCACAGATACGCAGTATTTT
TRBD1	TRBV9	TRBJ2-2	many	CASSVGVGQGAPGELFF	TGTGCCAGCAGCGTAGGTGTGGGACAGGGGGCCCCCGGGGAGCTGTTTTTT
NA	TRBV5-8	TRBJ2-2	NA	CASSPRVYTGELFF	TGTGCCAGCAGCCCCAGGGTATACACCGGGGAGCTGTTTTTT
NA	TRBV10-3	TRBJ2-7	NA	CAIGEVREQYF	TGTGCCATCGGAGAGGTACGCGAGCAGTACTTC
NA	TRBV3-1/TRBV3-2	TRBJ2-7	NA	CASSHRARAVEQYF	TGTGCCAGCAGCCATCGGGCCAGGGCGGTCGAGCAGTACTTC
TRBD2	TRBV3-1/TRBV3-2	TRBJ2-1	NA	CASSQGRGTSGGLRNEQFF	TGTGCCAGCAGCCAGGGGCGCGGGACTAGCGGGGGGTTACGAAATGAGCAGTTCTTC
NA	TRBV9	TRBJ1-4	NA	CASSVESQGNFNEKLFF	TGTGCCAGCAGCGTAGAGAGCCAGGGGAATTTCAATGAAAAACTGTTTTTT
TRBD1	TRBV11-3	TRBJ1-1	once	CASRQDRGTEAFF	TGTGCCAGCAGGCAGGACAGGGGCACTGAAGCTTTCTTT
NA	TRBV30	TRBJ2-5	once	CAWSKNGGRETQYF	TGTGCCTGGAGTAAAAACGGGGGGCGAGAGACCCAGTACTTC
NA	TRBV27	TRBJ2-5	NA	CASSSYVDRQETQYF	TGTGCCAGCAGTAGTTATGTGGACAGACAAGAGACCCAGTACTTC
TRBD2	TRBV6-2/TRBV6-3	TRBJ2-5	NA	CASSASGRGDETQYF	TGTGCCAGCAGTGCCTCAGGGCGGGGGGACGAGACCCAGTACTTC
TRBD1	TRBV9	TRBJ1-3	once	CASSVSLTFEQGISGNTIYF	TGTGCCAGCAGCGTATCGCTGACCTTCGAACAGGGGATCTCTGGAAACACCATATATTTT
NA	TRBV19	TRBJ1-4	NA	CASSISSGNEKLFF	TGTGCCAGTAGTATTTCCTCAGGGAATGAAAAACTGTTTTTT
TRBD1	TRBV6-2/TRBV6-3	TRBJ2-7	NA	CASSWGLQGARYEQYF	TGTGCCAGCAGTTGGGGCTTACAGGGGGCGCGGTACGAGCAGTACTTC
TRBD1	TRBV29-1	TRBJ2-7	NA	CSVRTGSSYEQYF	TGCAGCGTTCGGACAGGGAGCTCCTACGAGCAGTACTTC
NA	TRBV2	TRBJ1-6	NA	CASSERDYNSPLHF	TGTGCCAGCAGTGAACGAGACTATAATTCACCCCTCCACTTT
NA	TRBV28	TRBJ1-4	NA	CASSFREANEKLFF	TGTGCCAGCAGTTTTAGGGAGGCTAATGAAAAACTGTTTTTT
NA	TRBV4-3	TRBJ1-1	NA	CASSQDQGTEAFF	TGCGCCAGCAGCCAAGATCAGGGCACTGAAGCTTTCTTT
NA	TRBV29-1	TRBJ2-1	NA	CSVVAVGRYEQFF	TGCAGCGTTGTTGCCGTTGGGCGATATGAGCAGTTCTTC
NA	TRBV6-5	TRBJ1-1	NA	CASTPTINTEAFF	TGTGCCAGCACTCCAACTATAAACACTGAAGCTTTCTTT
NA	TRBV19	TRBJ2-5	NA	CASRSRAAETQYF	TGTGCCAGTAGGTCGAGGGCAGCTGAGACCCAGTACTTC
NA	TRBV9	TRBJ1-1	NA	CASSSRDMNTEAFF	TGTGCCAGCAGCTCCCGGGACATGAACACTGAAGCTTTCTTT
NA	TRBV4-3	TRBJ1-2	NA	CASSQDVLKGGKPYGYTF	TGCGCCAGCAGCCAAGATGTTTTAAAGGGCGGGAAACCTTATGGCTACACCTTC
NA	TRBV7-2	TRBJ1-2	NA	CASSSRQGDGYTF	TGTGCCAGCAGCTCCCGCCAGGGTGATGGCTACACCTTC
TRBD2	TRBV7-6	TRBJ2-7	NA	CASSTGGNEQYF	TGTGCCAGCAGCACGGGAGGGAACGAGCAGTACTTC
NA	TRBV29-1	TRBJ1-3	NA	CSVGQSSGNTIYF	TGCAGCGTTGGACAGTCCTCTGGAAACACCATATATTTT
NA	TRBV2	TRBJ1-1	NA	CASSAPPGQGNTEAFF	TGTGCCAGCAGCGCTCCTCCGGGACAAGGGAACACTGAAGCTTTCTTT
NA	TRBV3-1/TRBV3-2	TRBJ1-2	once	CASSQEGGPHGYTF	TGTGCCAGCAGCCAAGAGGGAGGACCCCATGGCTACACCTTC
NA	TRBV3-1/TRBV3-2	TRBJ2-7	NA	CASSHPPADSYEQYF	TGTGCCAGCAGCCACCCCCCCGCGGACTCCTACGAGCAGTACTTC
NA	TRBV11-2	TRBJ2-3	NA	CASSLTAGTTDTQYF	TGTGCCAGCTCCCTCACCGCGGGGACCACAGATACGCAGTATTTT
NA	TRBV11-3	TRBJ1-4	NA	CASSLISGEKLFF	TGTGCCAGCAGCTTAATTTCGGGAGAAAAACTGTTTTTT
NA	TRBV6-4	TRBJ1-1	NA	CASSGQANTEAFF	TGTGCCAGCAGTGGACAGGCGAACACTGAAGCTTTCTTT
TRBD1	TRBV28	TRBJ1-2	NA	CASSPDRVYGYTF	TGTGCCAGCAGCCCGGACAGGGTCTATGGCTACACCTTC